These T cell receptor beta chains were read from a single sample in a study of blood T cells in healthy people across ages. TCRdb called the 5' RACE reads again in MiXCR, with one record for every CDR3 protein. There are more than 800,000 distinct CDR3 sequences in the sample; under 45% occur only once, and approximately 20% lies in the top ten. Sequences were obtained from blood. These receptor sequences come from a woman aged 55-69 years in good health. CDR3s include the opening cysteine and the closing phenylalanine or tryptophan. A D gene is named only where the DNA matches it firmly. The size field is filled for only some rows; it gives once, few, many or a size class.

d_call clone_size j_call v_call cdr3_nt cdr3_aa
. . TRBJ1-2 TRBV2 TGTGCCAGCAGGGGTTCTAACTATGGCTACACCTTC CASRGSNYGYTF
. few TRBJ1-2 TRBV5-6 TGTGCCAGCAGCATCGGACGGTATGGCTACACCTTC CASSIGRYGYTF
. once TRBJ2-1 TRBV11-1 TGTGTCAGCAGCTTAGGGGACGCACTCAACTCCTACAATGAGCAGTTCTTC CVSSLGDALNSYNEQFF
. . TRBJ2-1 TRBV7-3 TGTGCCAGCAGCTTAGGAGGCGGGAAGCAGTTCTTC CASSLGGGKQFF
. . TRBJ1-4 TRBV4-1 TGCGCCAGCAGCCAACCCGGGCTGAGGGGTGAAAAACTGTTTTTT CASSQPGLRGEKLFF
. . TRBJ1-2 TRBV27 TGTGCCAGCAGTTTTTCCCCGGGGCACCTTACTAACTATGGCTACACCTTC CASSFSPGHLTNYGYTF
TRBD1 once TRBJ2-5 TRBV18 TGTGCCAGCTCACCGTCGACAGGGATCGGTGAGACCCAGTACTTC CASSPSTGIGETQYF
. few TRBJ2-7 TRBV6-5 TGTGCCAGCAGACCGAGATCGGGACTCTCTTATTCGGAGCAGTACTTC CASRPRSGLSYSEQYF
TRBD2 . TRBJ2-3 TRBV2 TGTGCCAGCAGGGGGACTAGCCCTGTTTACGCAGATACGCAGTATTTT CASRGTSPVYADTQYF
TRBD2 . TRBJ2-3 TRBV29-1 TGCAGCGTTGGCCGCCTGACTAGCGGGAGGTTAGATACGCAGTATTTT CSVGRLTSGRLDTQYF
. . TRBJ1-4 TRBV28 TGTGCCAGCAGGAAGGTCCAGGTCCTTAATGAAAAACTGTTTTTT CASRKVQVLNEKLFF
. . TRBJ1-4 TRBV20-1 TGCAGTGCTACAGGGGAGAGCGGTGAAAAACTGTTTTTT CSATGESGEKLFF
TRBD2 . TRBJ2-7 TRBV9 TGTGCCAGCAGCCTAAGCGGGGGGAAACTCTACGAGCAGTACTTC CASSLSGGKLYEQYF